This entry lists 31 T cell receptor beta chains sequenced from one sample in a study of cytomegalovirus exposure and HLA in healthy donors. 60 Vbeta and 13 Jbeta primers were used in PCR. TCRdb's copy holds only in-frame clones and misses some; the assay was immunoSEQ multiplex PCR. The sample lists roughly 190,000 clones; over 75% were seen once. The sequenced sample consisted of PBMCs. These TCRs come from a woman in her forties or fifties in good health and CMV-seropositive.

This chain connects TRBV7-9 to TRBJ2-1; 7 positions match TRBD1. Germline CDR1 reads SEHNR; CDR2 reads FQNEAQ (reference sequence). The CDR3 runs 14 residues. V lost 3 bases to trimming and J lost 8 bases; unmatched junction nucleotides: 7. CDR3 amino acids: CASSLVQGVDEQFF. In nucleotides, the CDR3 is TGTGCCAGCAGCTTGGTTCAGGGGGTAGATGAGCAGTTCTTC.

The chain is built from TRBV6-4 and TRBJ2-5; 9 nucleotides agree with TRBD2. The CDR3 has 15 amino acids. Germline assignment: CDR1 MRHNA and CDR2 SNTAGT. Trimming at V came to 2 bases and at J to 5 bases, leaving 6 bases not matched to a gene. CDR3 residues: CASSDGAGGGETQYF. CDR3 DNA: TGTGCCAGCAGTGACGGAGCGGGGGGCGGGGAGACCCAGTACTTC.

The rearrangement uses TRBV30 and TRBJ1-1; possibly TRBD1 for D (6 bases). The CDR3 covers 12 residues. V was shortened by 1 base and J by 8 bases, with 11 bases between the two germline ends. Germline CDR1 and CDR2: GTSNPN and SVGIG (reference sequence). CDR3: CAWSAGGEEAFF. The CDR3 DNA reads TGTGCCTGGAGTGCGGGGGGCGAAGAAGCTTTCTTT.

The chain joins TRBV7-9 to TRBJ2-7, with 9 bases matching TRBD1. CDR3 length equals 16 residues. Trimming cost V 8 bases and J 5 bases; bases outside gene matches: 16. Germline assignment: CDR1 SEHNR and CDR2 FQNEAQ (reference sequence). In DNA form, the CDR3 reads TGTGCCAGCGCTACAGGCCTCGGGACAGGGATCCACGAGCAGTACTTC. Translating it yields CASATGLGTGIHEQYF.

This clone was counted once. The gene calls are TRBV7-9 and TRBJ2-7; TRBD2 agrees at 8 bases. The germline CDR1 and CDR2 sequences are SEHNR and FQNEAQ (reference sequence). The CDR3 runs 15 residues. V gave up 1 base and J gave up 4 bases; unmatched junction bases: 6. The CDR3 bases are TGTGCCAGCAGCTTAGTGGCGGGGGGCCAGTACGAGCAGTACTTC. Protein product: CASSLVAGGQYEQYF.

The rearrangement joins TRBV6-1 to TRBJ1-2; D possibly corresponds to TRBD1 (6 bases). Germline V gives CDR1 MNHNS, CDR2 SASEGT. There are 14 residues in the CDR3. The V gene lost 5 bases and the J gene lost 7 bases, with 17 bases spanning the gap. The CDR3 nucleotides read TGTGCCAGCAGTCAAACAGCAGGGGTCGGTGGCTACACCTTC. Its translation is CASSQTAGVGGYTF.

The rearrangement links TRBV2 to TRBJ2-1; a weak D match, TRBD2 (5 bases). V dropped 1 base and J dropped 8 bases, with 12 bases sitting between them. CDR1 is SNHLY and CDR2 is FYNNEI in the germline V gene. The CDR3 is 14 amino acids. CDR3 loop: CASSEGFGVDEQFF. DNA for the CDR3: TGTGCCAGCAGTGAAGGGTTCGGGGTGGATGAGCAGTTCTTC.

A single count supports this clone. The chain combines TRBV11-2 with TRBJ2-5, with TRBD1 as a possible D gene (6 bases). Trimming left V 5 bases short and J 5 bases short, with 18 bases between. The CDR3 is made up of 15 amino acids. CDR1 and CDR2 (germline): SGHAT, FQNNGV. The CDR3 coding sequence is TGTGCCAGCAGCCACCCGCAGGGGTGGTTGGAGACCCAGTACTTC. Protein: CASSHPQGWLETQYF. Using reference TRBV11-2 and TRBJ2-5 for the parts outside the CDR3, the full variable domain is EAGVAQSPRYKIIEKRQSVAFWCNPISGHATLYWYQQILGQGPKLLIQFQNNGVVDDSQLPKDRFSAERLKGVDSTLKIQPAKLEDSAVYLCASSHPQGWLETQYFGPGTRLLVL.

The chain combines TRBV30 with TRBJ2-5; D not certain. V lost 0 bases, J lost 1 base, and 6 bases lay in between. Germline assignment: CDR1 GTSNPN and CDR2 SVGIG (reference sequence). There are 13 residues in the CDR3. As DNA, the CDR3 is TGTGCCTGGAGTGTTGAAGCCCAAGAGACCCAGTACTTC. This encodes CAWSVEAQETQYF.

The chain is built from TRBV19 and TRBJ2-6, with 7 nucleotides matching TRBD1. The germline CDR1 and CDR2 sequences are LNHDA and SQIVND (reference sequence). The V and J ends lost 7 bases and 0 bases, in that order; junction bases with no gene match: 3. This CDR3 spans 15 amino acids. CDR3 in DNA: TGTGCCAGTAACGGACAGGCCTCTGGGGCCAACGTCCTGACTTTC. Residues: CASNGQASGANVLTF.

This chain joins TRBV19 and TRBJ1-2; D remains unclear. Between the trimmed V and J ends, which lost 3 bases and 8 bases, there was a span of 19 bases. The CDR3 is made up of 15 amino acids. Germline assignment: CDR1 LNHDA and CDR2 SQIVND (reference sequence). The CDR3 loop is CASSIYPVSPRGYTF. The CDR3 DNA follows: TGTGCCAGTAGTATCTATCCCGTGAGTCCGAGGGGCTACACCTTC.

The DNA for the CDR3 is TGTGCCAGCAGCCCTATTTCCGGGACAGGGAATTCACCCCTCCACTTT. As protein: CASSPISGTGNSPLHF. V is TRBV5-5 and J is TRBJ1-6; 9 bases align to TRBD1. V lost 4 bases, J lost 7 bases, and 9 bases stayed unmatched. The V gene's germline CDR1 is SGHKS and CDR2 YYEKEE (reference sequence). The CDR3 length is 16 residues.

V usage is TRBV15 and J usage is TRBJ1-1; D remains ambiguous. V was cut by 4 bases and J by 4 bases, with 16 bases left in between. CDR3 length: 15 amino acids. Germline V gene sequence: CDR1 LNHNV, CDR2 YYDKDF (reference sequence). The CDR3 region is CATSTKLTGGTEAFF. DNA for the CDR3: TGTGCCACCAGCACCAAGCTAACGGGAGGCACTGAAGCTTTCTTT.

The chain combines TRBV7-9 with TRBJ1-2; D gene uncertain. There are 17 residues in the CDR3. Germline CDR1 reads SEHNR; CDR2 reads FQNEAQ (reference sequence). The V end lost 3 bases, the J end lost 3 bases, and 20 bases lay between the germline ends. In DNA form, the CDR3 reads TGTGCCAGCAGCTTCAAATGGGGAGTTATGGACTACTATGGCTACACCTTC. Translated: CASSFKWGVMDYYGYTF.

CDR3: CASSLAGSRGGYEQYF. The DNA for the CDR3 is TGTGCCAGCAGCTTAGCGGGGAGCCGGGGTGGGTACGAGCAGTACTTC. This chain connects TRBV7-2 to TRBJ2-7; TRBD2 might be the D (5 bases). CDR3 length equals 16 residues. Germline V lookup: CDR1 SGHTA, CDR2 FQGNSA. Trimming stripped 0 bases from V and 4 bases from J, with 16 bases between.

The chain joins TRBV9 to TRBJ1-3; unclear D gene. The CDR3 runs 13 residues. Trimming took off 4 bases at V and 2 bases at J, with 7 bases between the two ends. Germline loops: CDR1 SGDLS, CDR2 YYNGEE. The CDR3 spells CASSPQTGNTIYF. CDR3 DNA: TGTGCCAGCAGCCCGCAGACTGGAAACACCATATATTTT.

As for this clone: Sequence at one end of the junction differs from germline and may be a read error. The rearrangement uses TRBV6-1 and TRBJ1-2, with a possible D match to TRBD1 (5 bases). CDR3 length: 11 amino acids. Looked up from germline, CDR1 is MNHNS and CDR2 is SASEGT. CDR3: CASSEMGPTLF. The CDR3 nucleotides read TGTGCCAGCAGTGAAATGGGGCCGACCCTATTC.

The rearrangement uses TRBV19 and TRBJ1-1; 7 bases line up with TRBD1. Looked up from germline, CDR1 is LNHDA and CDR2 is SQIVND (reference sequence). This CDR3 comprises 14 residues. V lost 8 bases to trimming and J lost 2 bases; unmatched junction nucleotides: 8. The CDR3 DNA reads TGTGCCAGTGGACCGGGACAGTCAAACACTGAAGCTTTCTTT. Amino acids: CASGPGQSNTEAFF.

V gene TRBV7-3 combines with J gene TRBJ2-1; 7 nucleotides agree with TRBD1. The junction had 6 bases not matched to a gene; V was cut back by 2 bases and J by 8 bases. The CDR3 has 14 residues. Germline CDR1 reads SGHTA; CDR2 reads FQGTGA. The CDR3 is CASSLAQGFDEQFF. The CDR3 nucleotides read TGTGCCAGCAGCTTAGCACAGGGGTTCGATGAGCAGTTCTTC.

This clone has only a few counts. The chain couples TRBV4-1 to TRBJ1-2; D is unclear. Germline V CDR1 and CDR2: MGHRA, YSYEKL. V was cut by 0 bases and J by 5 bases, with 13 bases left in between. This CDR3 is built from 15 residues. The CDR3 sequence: CASSQDPSPGYGYTF. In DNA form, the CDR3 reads TGCGCCAGCAGCCAAGATCCCAGTCCGGGGTATGGCTACACCTTC.

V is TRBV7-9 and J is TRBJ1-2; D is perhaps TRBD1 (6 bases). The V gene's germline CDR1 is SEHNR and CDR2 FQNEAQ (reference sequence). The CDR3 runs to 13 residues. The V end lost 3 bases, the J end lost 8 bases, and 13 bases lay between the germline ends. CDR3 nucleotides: TGTGCCAGCAGCTTTGCGGGGGCGCTAGGCTACACCTTC. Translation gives CASSFAGALGYTF.

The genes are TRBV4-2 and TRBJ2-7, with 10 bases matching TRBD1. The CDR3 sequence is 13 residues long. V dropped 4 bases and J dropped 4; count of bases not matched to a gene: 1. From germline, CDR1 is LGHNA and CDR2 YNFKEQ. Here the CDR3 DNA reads TGTGCCAGCAGCCGGGGACAGGGGTACGAGCAGTACTTC. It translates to CASSRGQGYEQYF.

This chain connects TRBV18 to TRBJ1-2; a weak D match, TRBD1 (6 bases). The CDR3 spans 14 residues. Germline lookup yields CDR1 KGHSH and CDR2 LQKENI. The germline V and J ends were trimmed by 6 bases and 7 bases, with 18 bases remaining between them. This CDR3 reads CASSPMDRTFGYTF. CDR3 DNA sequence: TGTGCCAGCTCCCCCATGGACAGAACGTTTGGCTACACCTTC.

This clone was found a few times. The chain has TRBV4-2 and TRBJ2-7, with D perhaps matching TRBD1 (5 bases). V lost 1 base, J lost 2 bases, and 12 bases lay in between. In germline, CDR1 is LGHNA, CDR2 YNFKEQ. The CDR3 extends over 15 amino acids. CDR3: CASSQVGRATYEQYF. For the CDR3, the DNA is TGTGCCAGCAGCCAAGTGGGCAGGGCGACCTACGAGCAGTACTTC.

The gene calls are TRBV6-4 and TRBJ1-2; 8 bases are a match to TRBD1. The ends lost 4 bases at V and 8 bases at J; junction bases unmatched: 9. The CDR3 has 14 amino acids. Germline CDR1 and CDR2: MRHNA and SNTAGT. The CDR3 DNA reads TGTGCCAGCAGTGCACAACCCACAGGGGGAGGCTACACCTTC. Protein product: CASSAQPTGGGYTF.

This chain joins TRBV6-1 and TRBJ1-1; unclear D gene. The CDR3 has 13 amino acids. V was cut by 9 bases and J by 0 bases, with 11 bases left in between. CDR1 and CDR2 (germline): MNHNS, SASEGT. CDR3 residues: CASSDTVNTEAFF. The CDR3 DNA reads TGTGCCAGTTCTGACACTGTGAACACTGAAGCTTTCTTT.

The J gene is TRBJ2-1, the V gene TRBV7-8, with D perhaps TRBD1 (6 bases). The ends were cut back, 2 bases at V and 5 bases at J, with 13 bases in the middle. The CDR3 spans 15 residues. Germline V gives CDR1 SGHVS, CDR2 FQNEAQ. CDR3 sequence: CASSLLGHGNNEQFF. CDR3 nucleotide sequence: TGTGCCAGCAGCTTATTGGGACACGGGAACAATGAGCAGTTCTTC.

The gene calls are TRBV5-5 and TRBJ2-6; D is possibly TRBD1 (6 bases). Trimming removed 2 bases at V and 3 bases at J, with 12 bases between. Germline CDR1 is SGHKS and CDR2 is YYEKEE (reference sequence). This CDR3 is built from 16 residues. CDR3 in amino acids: CASSFTGPDGANVLTF. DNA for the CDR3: TGTGCCAGCAGCTTCACAGGGCCGGATGGGGCCAACGTCCTGACTTTC.

The CDR3 sequence: CASSFTNTEAFF. The CDR3 coding sequence is TGTGCCAGCAGCTTCACTAACACTGAAGCTTTCTTT. The gene calls are TRBV11-1 and TRBJ1-1; D unresolved. The germline gives CDR1 SGHAT, CDR2 FQDESV (reference sequence). V lost 3 bases and J lost 2, with 4 bases in between. This CDR3 contains 12 residues.

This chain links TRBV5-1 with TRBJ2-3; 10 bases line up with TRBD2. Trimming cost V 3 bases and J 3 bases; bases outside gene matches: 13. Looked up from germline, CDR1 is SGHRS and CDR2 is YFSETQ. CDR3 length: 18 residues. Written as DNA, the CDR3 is TGCGCCAGCAGCTCCCGGGGTAGCGGGGGGTCGTGGACAGATACGCAGTATTTT. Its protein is CASSSRGSGGSWTDTQYF.

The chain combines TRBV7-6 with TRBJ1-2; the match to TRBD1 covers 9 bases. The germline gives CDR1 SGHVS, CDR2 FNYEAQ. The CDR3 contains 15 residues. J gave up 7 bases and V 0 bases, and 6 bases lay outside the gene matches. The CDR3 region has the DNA TGTGCCAGCAGCTTAGCTGGGACAGGGTCCCTTGGCTACACCTTC. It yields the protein CASSLAGTGSLGYTF.